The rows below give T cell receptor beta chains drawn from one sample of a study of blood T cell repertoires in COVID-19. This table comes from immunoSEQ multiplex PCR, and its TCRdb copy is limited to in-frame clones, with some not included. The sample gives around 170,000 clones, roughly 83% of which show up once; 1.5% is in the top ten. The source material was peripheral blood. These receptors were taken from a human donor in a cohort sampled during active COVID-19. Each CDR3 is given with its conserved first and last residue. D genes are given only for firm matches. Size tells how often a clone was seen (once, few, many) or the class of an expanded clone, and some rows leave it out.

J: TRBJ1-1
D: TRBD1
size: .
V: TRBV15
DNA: TGTGCCACCAGCAGAGATGTCGGGACAGGGGCGTTCATGAACACTGAAGCTTTCTTT
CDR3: CATSRDVGTGAFMNTEAFF

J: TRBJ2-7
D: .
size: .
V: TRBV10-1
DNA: TGCGCCAGCAGTGAGTCGGGGGCGACCTACGAGCAGTACTTC
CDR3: CASSESGATYEQYF

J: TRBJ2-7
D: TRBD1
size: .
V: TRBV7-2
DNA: TGTGCCAGCAGCTTGACAGGGTACGAGCAGTACTTC
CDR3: CASSLTGYEQYF

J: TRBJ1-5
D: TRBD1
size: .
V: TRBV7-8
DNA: TGTGCCAGCAGCTTGGACAGGGGGATTAATCAGCCCCAGCATTTT
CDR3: CASSLDRGINQPQHF

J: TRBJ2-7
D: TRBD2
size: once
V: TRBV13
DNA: TGTGCCAGCAGCCATGGGACTAGCGACGAGCAGTACTTC
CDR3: CASSHGTSDEQYF

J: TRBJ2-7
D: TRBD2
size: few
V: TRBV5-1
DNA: TGCGCCAGCAGCTTGCGACTAGCGGGGGCCTACGAGCAGTACTTC
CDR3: CASSLRLAGAYEQYF

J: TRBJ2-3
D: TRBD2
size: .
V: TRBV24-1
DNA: TGTGCCACCAGTGACTCGACTAGCGGGGGAGCCACAGATACGCAGTATTTT
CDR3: CATSDSTSGGATDTQYF

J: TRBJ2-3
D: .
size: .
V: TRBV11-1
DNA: TGTGCCAGCAGTTTTATGACTGACACAGATACGCAGTATTTT
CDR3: CASSFMTDTDTQYF

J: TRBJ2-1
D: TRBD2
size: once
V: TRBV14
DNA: TGTGCCAGCAGCCAGTCCGGGACTAGCGGGAGGGCCTATTACAATGAGCAGTTCTTC
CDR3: CASSQSGTSGRAYYNEQFF

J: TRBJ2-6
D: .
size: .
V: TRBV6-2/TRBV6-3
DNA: TGTGCCAGCAGTTACTCGAGACAGGCCGCCCCCTCTGGGGCCAACGTCCTGACTTTC
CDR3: CASSYSRQAAPSGANVLTF

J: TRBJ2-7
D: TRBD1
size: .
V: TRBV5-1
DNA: TGCGCCAGCAGCTTGGGACAGGGGGCGCGTGAGCAGTACTTC
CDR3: CASSLGQGAREQYF

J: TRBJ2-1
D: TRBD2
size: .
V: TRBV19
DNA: TGTGCCAGTAGTATCGGGGCAGCGGGAGGCCCCTACAATGAGCAGTTCTTC
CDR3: CASSIGAAGGPYNEQFF

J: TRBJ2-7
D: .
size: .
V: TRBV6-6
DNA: TGTGCCAGCAGTTTCGACAGACTCTCCTACGAGCAGTACTTC
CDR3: CASSFDRLSYEQYF

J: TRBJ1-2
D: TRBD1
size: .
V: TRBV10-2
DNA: TGCGCCAGCACCCTAAGACAGGGCCCCAACTATGGCTACACCTTC
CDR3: CASTLRQGPNYGYTF

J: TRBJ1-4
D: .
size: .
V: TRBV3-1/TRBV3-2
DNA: TGTGCCAGCAGCCAATCGAGGCAGGGTAAAGAAAAACTGTTTTTT
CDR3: CASSQSRQGKEKLFF

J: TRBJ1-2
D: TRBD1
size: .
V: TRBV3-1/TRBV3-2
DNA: TGTGCCAGCAGCCAATTGGAGGCACAGGGGAACTATGGCTACACCTTC
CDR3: CASSQLEAQGNYGYTF

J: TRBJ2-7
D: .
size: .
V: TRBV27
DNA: TGTGCCAGCAGTTCCCGACTGACAGGCGTCCCGTACGAGCAGTACTTC
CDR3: CASSSRLTGVPYEQYF

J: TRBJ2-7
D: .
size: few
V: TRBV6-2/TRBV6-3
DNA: TGTGCCAGCAGTTACCCCAGACAGGCCATAGGGGACGAGCAGTACTTC
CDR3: CASSYPRQAIGDEQYF

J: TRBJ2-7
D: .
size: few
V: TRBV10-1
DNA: TGCGCCAGCAGTGAGGACAGCGTCAGCTCCTACGAGCAGTACTTC
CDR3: CASSEDSVSSYEQYF

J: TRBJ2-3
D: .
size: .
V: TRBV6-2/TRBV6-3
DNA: TGTGCCAGCAGTTACTCTCTGACTGACAGTCCAAGGGCAGATACGCAGTATTTT
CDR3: CASSYSLTDSPRADTQYF

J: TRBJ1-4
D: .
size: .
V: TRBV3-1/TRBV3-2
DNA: TGTGCCAGCAGCCCCGAGGGCCCCGGCCGTGAAAAACTGTTTTTT
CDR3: CASSPEGPGREKLFF

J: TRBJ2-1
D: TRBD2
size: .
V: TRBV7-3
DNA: TGTGCCAGCAGCTCCCCGACTAGCGGGAATTACGGACCGAATGAGCAGTTCTTC
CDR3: CASSSPTSGNYGPNEQFF

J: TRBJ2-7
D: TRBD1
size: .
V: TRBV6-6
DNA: TGTGCCAGCAGTTTAGGACAGGGGGCATACGAGCAGTACTTC
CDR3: CASSLGQGAYEQYF

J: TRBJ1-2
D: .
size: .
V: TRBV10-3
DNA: TGTGCCATCAGTCCTGACGGGGGTCGCTATGGCTACACCTTC
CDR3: CAISPDGGRYGYTF

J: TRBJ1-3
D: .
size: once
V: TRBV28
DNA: TGTGCCAGCATGCGGGGGGGCTCTGGAAACACCATATATTTT
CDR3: CASMRGGSGNTIYF

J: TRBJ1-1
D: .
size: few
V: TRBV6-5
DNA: TGTGCCAGCAGTTACAGGCCGGGAGCGAACACTGAAGCTTTCTTT
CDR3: CASSYRPGANTEAFF

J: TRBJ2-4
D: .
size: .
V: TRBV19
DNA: TGTGCCAGTAGTATAGATCTCGAGCCGCCTGTAGCCAAAAACATTCAGTACTTC
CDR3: CASSIDLEPPVAKNIQYF

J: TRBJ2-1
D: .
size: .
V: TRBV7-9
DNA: TGTGCCAGCACCCCGATGGGGAGCGCCTACAATGAGCAGTTCTTC
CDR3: CASTPMGSAYNEQFF

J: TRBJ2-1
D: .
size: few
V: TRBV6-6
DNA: TGTGCCAGCAAGGACAGAGCCTACAATGAGCAGTTCTTC
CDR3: CASKDRAYNEQFF

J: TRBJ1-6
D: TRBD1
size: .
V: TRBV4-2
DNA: TGTGCCAGCAGCCAAGATAGCGGTACGCGGGGACAGATTTCACCCCTCCACTTT
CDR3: CASSQDSGTRGQISPLHF

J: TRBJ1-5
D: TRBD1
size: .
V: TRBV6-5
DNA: TGTGCCAGCAGTTACTCGACAGGGGTAAATCAGCCCCAGCATTTT
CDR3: CASSYSTGVNQPQHF

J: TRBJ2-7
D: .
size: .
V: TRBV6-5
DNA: TGTGCCACCACAAGTCTCAACGAGCAGTACTTC
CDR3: CATTSLNEQYF

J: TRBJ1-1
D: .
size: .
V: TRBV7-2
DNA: TGTGCCAGCAGCGCACAGGGTTCCACTGAAGCTTTCTTT
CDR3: CASSAQGSTEAFF

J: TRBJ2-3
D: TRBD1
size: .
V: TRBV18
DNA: TGTGCCAGCTCACCACTGGGACAGGGGGCCGCAGATACGCAGTATTTT
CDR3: CASSPLGQGAADTQYF

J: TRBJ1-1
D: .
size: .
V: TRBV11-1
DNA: TGTGCCAGCAGCTTCTCCGTGAACACTGAAGCTTTCTTT
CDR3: CASSFSVNTEAFF

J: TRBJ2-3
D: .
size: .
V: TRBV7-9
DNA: TGTGCCACGGGGGGCCCGACAGATACGCAGTATTTT
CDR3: CATGGPTDTQYF

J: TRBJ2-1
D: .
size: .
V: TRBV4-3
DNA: TGCGCCAGCAGCCAAGACGGGAAAGGCAATGAGCAGTTCTTC
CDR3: CASSQDGKGNEQFF

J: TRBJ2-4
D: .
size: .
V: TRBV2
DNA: TGTGCCAGCCTGTACAGGGATTTTTTAGCCAAAAACATTCAGTACTTC
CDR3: CASLYRDFLAKNIQYF

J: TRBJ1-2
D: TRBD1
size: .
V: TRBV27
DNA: TGTGCCAGCAGTGCCCAGGGGGCGGCGGATGGCTACACCTTC
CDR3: CASSAQGAADGYTF

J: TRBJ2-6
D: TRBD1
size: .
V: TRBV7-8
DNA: TGTGCCAGCAGCCCGGGACAGGGGGTCCCCTCTGGGGCCAACGTCCTGACTTTC
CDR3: CASSPGQGVPSGANVLTF

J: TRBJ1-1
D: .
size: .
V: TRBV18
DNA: TGTGCCAGCTCACCTCCAACGGGGGGAATGAACACTGAAGCTTTCTTT
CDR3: CASSPPTGGMNTEAFF

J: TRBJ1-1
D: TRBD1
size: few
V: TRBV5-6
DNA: TGTGCCAGCGCAATTACAGGTGACAGGGACACTGAAGCTTTCTTT
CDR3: CASAITGDRDTEAFF

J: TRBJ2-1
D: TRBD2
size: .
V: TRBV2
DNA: TGTGCCAGCAGTGTCAGCGGGAGGGCCAGTGAGCAGTTCTTC
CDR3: CASSVSGRASEQFF

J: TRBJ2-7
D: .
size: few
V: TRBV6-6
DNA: TGTGCCAGCAGTTACGCAGGGCCCTCCTACGAGCAGTACTTC
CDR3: CASSYAGPSYEQYF

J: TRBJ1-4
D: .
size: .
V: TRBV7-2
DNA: TGTGCCAGCAGCCGCGACTTCTCAACTAATGAAAAACTGTTTTTT
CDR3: CASSRDFSTNEKLFF

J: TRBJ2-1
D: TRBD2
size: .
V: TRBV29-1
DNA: TGCAGCGCCGGGACTAGCGGGAAAATGTACAATGAGCAGTTCTTC
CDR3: CSAGTSGKMYNEQFF

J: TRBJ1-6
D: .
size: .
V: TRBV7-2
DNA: TGTGCCAGCAGCTTGAGGGCTACACCCCTCCACTTT
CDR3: CASSLRATPLHF

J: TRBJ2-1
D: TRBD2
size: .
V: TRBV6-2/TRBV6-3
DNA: TGTGCCAGCAGTAGCGGGGGGCGGGGATACAATGAGCAGTTCTTC
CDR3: CASSSGGRGYNEQFF

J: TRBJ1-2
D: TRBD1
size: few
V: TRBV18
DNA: TGTGCCAGCACCGCCGGGACAGGGGACCTATATGGCTACACCTTC
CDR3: CASTAGTGDLYGYTF

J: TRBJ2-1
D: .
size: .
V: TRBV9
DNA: TGTGCCAGCAGCGTTATCTCCCAGCAGGCAAACAATGAGCAGTTCTTC
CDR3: CASSVISQQANNEQFF

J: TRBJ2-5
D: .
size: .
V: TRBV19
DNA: TGTGCCAGTAGTATAGACGGCAGGGCGAGTGAGACCCAGTACTTC
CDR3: CASSIDGRASETQYF

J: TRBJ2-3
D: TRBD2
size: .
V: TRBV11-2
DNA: TGTGCCAGCAGCTTGCAGCGGGAGGGCTTTGGAGATACGCAGTATTTT
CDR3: CASSLQREGFGDTQYF

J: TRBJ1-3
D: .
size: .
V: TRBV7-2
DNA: TGTGCCAGCAGCCCCGGCCGACAGCTCTCTGGAAACACCATATATTTT
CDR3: CASSPGRQLSGNTIYF